This TCR beta chain was sequenced for a study of T-cell reconstitution after alpha-beta-depleted transplantation in children. This clonotype was observed at least ten times. V was trimmed by 0 bases and J by 5 bases, leaving 6 bases between them. The V gene's germline CDR1 is SGHRS and CDR2 YFSETQ. There are 13 residues in the CDR3. The authors prepared the TCRbeta library with unique molecular identifiers. TCRdb ran MiXCR on the PCR reads and lists one entry per CDR3 protein. This table has about 400,000 distinct CDR3 sequences, roughly 20% appearing once. The chain recombines TRBV5-1 with TRBJ2-1; no clear D. Specimen: PBMCs from the stem cell graft donor, collected from the stem cell graft. This receptor was taken from a human donor who donated a stem cell graft to a child with acute myeloid leukemia. The CDR3 region is CASSLGAHNEQFF. CDR3 DNA sequence: TGCGCCAGCAGCTTGGGCGCCCACAATGAGCAGTTCTTC.